This TCR beta chain was profiled in a study of cytomegalovirus exposure and HLA in healthy donors. V dropped 5 bases and J dropped 3; count of bases not matched to a gene: 6. Germline loops: CDR1 MNHNS, CDR2 SASEGT. The CDR3 loop spans 14 amino acids. PCR was performed using 60 Vbeta and 13 Jbeta primers. Profiled with immunoSEQ multiplex PCR; TCRdb holds only in-frame clones, not every one. This table has about 69,000 clones, roughly 72% appearing once. In the case of this clone: Its antigen remains unknown.

Broader study findings: Previously analyzed data showed that most TCR beta V segments were productive at a frequency of about 87% or about 30%.

Sequencing was carried out using PBMCs. The sequence was collected from a woman aged 25 to 39 in good health and CMV-seropositive. The genes are TRBV6-1 and TRBJ1-1, with TRBD1 matching 7 bases. The CDR3 DNA reads as TGTGCCAGCAGTCAACAGGGGACCCACACTGAAGCTTTCTTT. The encoded protein is CASSQQGTHTEAFF.